The 3 T cell receptor beta chains below come from one sample, sequenced in a study of blood T cell repertoires in COVID-19. Only in-frame clones appear in the TCRdb table, and some are missing; sequencing was by immunoSEQ multiplex PCR. The sample comprises around 290,000 clones, approximately 91% of which are singletons, and 0.8% to 1% rests with the top ten. Material for sequencing was PBMCs or T cells enriched from blood (not recorded which). The receptors derive from a woman in her twenties or thirties who had recovered from COVID-19.

The rearrangement links TRBV7-2 to TRBJ2-2; possible D gene TRBD2, 5 bases. V gave up 4 bases and J gave up 2 bases, with 11 bases separating them. The germline CDR1 and CDR2 sequences are SGHTA and FQGNSA. The CDR3 is made up of 15 amino acids. Here the CDR3 DNA reads TGTGCCAGCAGCTGGCGGGTCGGTAACACCGGGGAGCTGTTTTTT. Protein: CASSWRVGNTGELFF. The complete variable domain, with remaining parts taken from reference TRBV7-2 and TRBJ2-2, reads GAGVSQSPSNKVTEKGKDVELRCDPISGHTALYWYRQSLGQGLEFLIYFQGNSAPDKSGLPSDRFSAERTGGSVSTLTIQRTQQEDSAVYLCASSWRVGNTGELFFGEGSRLTVL.

The chain couples TRBV6-5 to TRBJ1-1; tentatively, D is TRBD1 (5 bases). V lost 7 bases and J 4 bases, leaving 16 bases between the germline ends. The germline V gene encodes CDR1 MNHEY and CDR2 SVGAGI. This CDR3 has 14 amino acids. The CDR3 DNA reads as TGTGCCAGCACTCCAACCTCGGGGGGCACTGAAGCTTTCTTT. It yields the protein CASTPTSGGTEAFF.

The CDR3 is CSASVGGAPRDYGYTF. In nucleotides, the CDR3 is TGCAGTGCTAGTGTCGGGGGGGCACCCCGGGACTATGGCTACACCTTC. This chain links TRBV20-1 with TRBJ1-2, with a weak D call TRBD1 (6 bases). V dropped 3 bases and J dropped 3 bases, with 20 bases sitting between them. This CDR3 is 16 amino acids long. Germline assignment: CDR1 DFQATT and CDR2 SNEGSKA (reference sequence).